A selection of T cell receptor beta chains follows, all from one sample in a study of T cells after yellow fever vaccination. A single record per CDR3 protein comes from TCRdb applying MiXCR to the 5' RACE reads. The sample comprises approximately 300,000 distinct CDR3 sequences, approximately 12% of which are singletons, and under 4% rests with the top ten. Here the sequenced sample was CD4+ T cells sorted from PBMCs, taken 45 days after the yellow fever booster vaccination. The receptors derive from a man aged 18 to 30 who received the YFV17D yellow fever vaccine. CDR3s leave out the opening cysteine and the closing phenylalanine or tryptophan.

CDR3aa,len,v_gene
ASSQPYAGGGNTGELF,16,TRBV3-2
ASSQSSRGNEQF,12,TRBV3-1
ASSQAAAGQETQY,13,TRBV4-3
ASSPRERNGYT,11,TRBV4-1
ASSLADALTEAF,12,TRBV7-8
ATSRVRTGGYHNEQF,15,TRBV15
ASRDTWWGTEAF,12,TRBV27
ASSQMGTTTYEQY,13,TRBV12-3/TRBV12-4
ASSYSITTSPNAF,13,TRBV6-5
SARSSGSTDTQY,12,TRBV20-1
ASSQRRPNYGYT,12,TRBV7-2
ASSPYPGPGNTIY,13,TRBV18
ASSQDWTGGTDTQY,14,TRBV3-1
ASRAGTFLNTGELF,14,TRBV10-2
ASSTRDTQETQY,12,TRBV27